This TCR beta chain comes out of a study of T cells of healthy individuals. This clonotype was detected a few times. A single record per CDR3 protein comes from TCRdb applying MiXCR to the 5' RACE reads. The sample includes about 96,000 distinct CDR3 sequences, approximately 18% of them seen just once. Trimming removed 2 bases at V and 2 bases at J, with 16 bases between. The germline V gene encodes CDR1 LGHDT and CDR2 YNNKEL (reference sequence). The CDR3 has 17 residues. The receptor was derived from a human donor in good health. The V gene is TRBV3-1, the J gene TRBJ2-1; D tentatively fits TRBD1 or TRBD2 (6 bases each). The CDR3 loop reads CASSQSGRTAPYNEQFF. The CDR3, as DNA: TGTGCCAGCAGCCAAAGTGGGAGGACAGCCCCCTACAATGAGCAGTTCTTC.